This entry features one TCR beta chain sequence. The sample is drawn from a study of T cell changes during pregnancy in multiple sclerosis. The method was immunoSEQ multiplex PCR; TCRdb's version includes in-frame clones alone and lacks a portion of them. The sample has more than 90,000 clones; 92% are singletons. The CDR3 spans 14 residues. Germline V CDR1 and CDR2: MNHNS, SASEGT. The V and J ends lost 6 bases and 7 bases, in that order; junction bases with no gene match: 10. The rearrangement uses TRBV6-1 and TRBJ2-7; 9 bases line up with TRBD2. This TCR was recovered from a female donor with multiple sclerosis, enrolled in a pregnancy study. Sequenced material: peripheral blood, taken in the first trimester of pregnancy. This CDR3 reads CASSLREGPREQYF. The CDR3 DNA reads TGTGCCAGCAGCCTGCGGGAGGGCCCTCGTGAGCAGTACTTC.